The next 13 T cell receptor beta chains were all read from a single sample in a study of identical twins. TCRdb recomputed calls from the 5' RACE reads with MiXCR, one row per CDR3 protein. The top ten clones hold about 3% of a sample with about 470,000 distinct CDR3 sequences, approximately 24% of them seen once. These data are also associated with another study on T cells expressing NK-cell markers.

The sample comprised CD4+ T cells sorted from blood. The receptors here all came from a woman under 30 in good health.

The chain uses TRBV7-9 and TRBJ1-6; D possibly corresponds to TRBD1 (6 bases). CDR1 SEHNR and CDR2 FQNEAQ come from the germline V gene (reference sequence). V gave up 5 bases and J gave up 6 bases, with 11 bases separating them. The CDR3 is 14 amino acids. The CDR3 coding sequence is TGTGCCAGCAGCCCCAGGGGCCTTAATTCACCCCTCCACTTT. Protein: CASSPRGLNSPLHF.

The V and J genes are TRBV29-1 and TRBJ1-1; D possibly corresponds to TRBD1 (6 bases). Germline CDR1 SQVTM, CDR2 ANQGSEA. The CDR3 is 13 residues long. The V gene lost 6 bases and the J gene lost 3 bases, with 14 bases spanning the gap. This CDR3 reads CSVKNRADTEAFF. CDR3 nucleotide sequence: TGCAGCGTGAAAAACAGGGCGGACACTGAAGCTTTCTTT.

The rearrangement links TRBV24-1 to TRBJ2-3; no reliable D call. CDR1 is KGHDR and CDR2 is SFDVKD in the germline V gene. This CDR3 spans 11 amino acids. Trimming removed 4 bases from V and 6 bases from J, with 4 bases in between. The CDR3: CATSDSDTQYF. In DNA form, the CDR3 reads TGTGCCACCAGTGACAGCGATACGCAGTATTTT.

Only a few counts were recorded for this clonotype. The chain recombines TRBV12-3 or TRBV12-4 with TRBJ2-2, with 8 bases lining up with TRBD2. This CDR3 has 15 residues. Trimming removed 6 bases from V and 5 bases from J; junction bases left unmatched: 8. The DNA for the CDR3 is TGTGCCAGCAGCCAAAGCGGGAGTGGAACCGGGGAGCTGTTTTTT. This translates into CASSQSGSGTGELFF.

A word on this clonotype: The junction departs from germline at one end; a sequencing error may be responsible. V gene TRBV7-9 combines with J gene TRBJ1-1; TRBD1 matches 7 bases. The CDR3 totals 13 residues. Germline CDR1 and CDR2: SEHNR and FQNEAQ (reference sequence). CDR3 DNA sequence: TGTGCCAGCAGCCAACAGGGGTACACTAAAGCTTTCTTT. It specifies CASSQQGYTKAFF.

This chain links TRBV12-3 or TRBV12-4 with TRBJ2-5, with 8 bases fitting TRBD2. The length of the CDR3 is 14 residues. The J segment lost 3 bases and the V segment lost 3 bases, leaving 3 bases of the junction unmatched. CDR3 DNA sequence: TGTGCCAGCAGTTTCTTTAGCGGGAAAGAGACCCAGTACTTC. Its protein product is CASSFFSGKETQYF.

V usage is TRBV10-3 and J usage is TRBJ2-7, with TRBD2 matching over 13 bases. The CDR3 spans 16 residues. Germline V CDR1 and CDR2: ENHRY, SYGVKD. Unmatched junction bases numbered 12, after V lost 6 bases and J lost 7 bases. CDR3 sequence: CAISYTSGRALGEQYF. In DNA form, the CDR3 reads TGTGCCATCAGCTACACTAGCGGGAGGGCCTTGGGGGAGCAGTACTTC.

This clonotype was picked up a small number of times. The chain couples TRBV12-3 or TRBV12-4 to TRBJ2-7, with D perhaps TRBD1 or TRBD2 (6 bases each). The CDR3 contains 15 residues. Between the trimmed V and J ends, which lost 6 bases and 4 bases, there was a span of 19 bases. CDR3 in amino acids: CASSRGGLSNYEQYF. As DNA, the CDR3 is TGTGCCAGCAGCCGAGGGGGGCTTTCTAATTACGAGCAGTACTTC.

V usage is TRBV4-3 and J usage is TRBJ2-1, with a weak D call TRBD2 (5 bases). In germline, CDR1 is LGHNA, CDR2 YSLEER. CDR3 size: 15 residues. Trimming left V 4 bases short and J 0 bases short, with 10 bases between. CDR3 residues: CASSRSAGSYNEQFF. CDR3 bases: TGCGCCAGCAGCCGCTCCGCGGGCTCCTACAATGAGCAGTTCTTC.

The chain employs TRBV20-1 and TRBJ2-1, with D maybe TRBD2 (6 bases). V dropped 1 base and J dropped 8 bases, with 15 bases sitting between them. Per germline, CDR1 DFQATT and CDR2 SNEGSKA (reference sequence). This CDR3 spans 14 amino acids. CDR3 sequence reads: CSARAVAEVDEQFF. DNA for the CDR3: TGCAGTGCTAGAGCGGTAGCGGAAGTCGATGAGCAGTTCTTC.

The chain uses TRBV10-1 and TRBJ2-1; tentative D call: TRBD1 (6 bases). Germline assignment: CDR1 WNHNN and CDR2 SYGVQD (reference sequence). This CDR3 is 14 amino acids long. V lost 4 bases and J 4 bases, leaving 11 bases between the germline ends. This CDR3 reads CASSGGQRYNEQFF. CDR3 coding DNA: TGCGCCAGCAGTGGAGGACAGAGATACAATGAGCAGTTCTTC.

The rearrangement joins TRBV29-1 to TRBJ2-7; 8 bases map to TRBD1. Germline CDR1 and CDR2: SQVTM and ANQGSEA. Trimming cost V 4 bases and J 3 bases; bases outside gene matches: 5. CDR3 length equals 13 residues. CDR3 DNA: TGCAGCGTTGTTGGGACAGGAGACTACGAGCAGTACTTC. Encoded protein: CSVVGTGDYEQYF.

This chain joins TRBV24-1 and TRBJ2-1; 9 positions match TRBD1. Germline CDR1 KGHDR, CDR2 SFDVKD. Losses at the gene ends were 2 bases for V and 0 bases for J; bases not matched to a gene: 4. The CDR3 is 17 residues long. The CDR3 loop reads CATSDSMGQGSYNEQFF. The CDR3 DNA is TGTGCCACCAGTGATTCGATGGGACAGGGCTCCTACAATGAGCAGTTCTTC.